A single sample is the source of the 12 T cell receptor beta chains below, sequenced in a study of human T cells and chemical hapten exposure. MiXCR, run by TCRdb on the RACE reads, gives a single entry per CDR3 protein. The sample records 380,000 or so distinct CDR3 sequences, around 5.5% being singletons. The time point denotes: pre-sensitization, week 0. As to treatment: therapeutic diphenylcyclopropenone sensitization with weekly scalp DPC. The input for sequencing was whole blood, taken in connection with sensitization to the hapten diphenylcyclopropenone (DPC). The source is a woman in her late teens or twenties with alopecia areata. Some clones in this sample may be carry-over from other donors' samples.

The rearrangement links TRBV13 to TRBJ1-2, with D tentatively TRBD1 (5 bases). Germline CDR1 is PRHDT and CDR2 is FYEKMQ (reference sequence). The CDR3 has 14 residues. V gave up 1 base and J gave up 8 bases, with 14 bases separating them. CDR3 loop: CASSLERGPPGYTF. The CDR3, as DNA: TGTGCCAGCAGCTTAGAACGGGGCCCGCCAGGCTACACCTTC.

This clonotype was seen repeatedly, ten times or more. The CDR3 region has the DNA TGCAGCGTTAACGTAATCGGAGATACGCAGTATTTT. Translated, it gives CSVNVIGDTQYF. The chain employs TRBV29-1 and TRBJ2-3, with D uncertain. The V end lost 5 bases, the J end lost 5 bases, and 11 bases lay between the germline ends. CDR1 and CDR2 from the germline V gene are SQVTM and ANQGSEA. The CDR3 sequence is 12 residues long.

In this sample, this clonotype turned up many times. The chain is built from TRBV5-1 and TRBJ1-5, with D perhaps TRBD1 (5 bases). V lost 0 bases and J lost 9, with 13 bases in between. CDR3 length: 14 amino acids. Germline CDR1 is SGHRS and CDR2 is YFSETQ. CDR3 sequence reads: CASSLGVGPGPQHF. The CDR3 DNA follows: TGCGCCAGCAGCTTGGGGGTGGGGCCGGGGCCCCAGCATTTT.

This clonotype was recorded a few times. The CDR3 loop reads CSAQPAGTGDRPFYEQYF. The CDR3 DNA sequence: TGCAGTGCCCAGCCCGCCGGGACAGGAGACCGGCCGTTCTACGAGCAGTACTTC. The chain recombines TRBV20-1 with TRBJ2-7; 8 nucleotides match TRBD1. This CDR3 is 18 amino acids long. Germline assignment: CDR1 DFQATT and CDR2 SNEGSKA (reference sequence). V shed 6 bases and J 3 bases; nucleotides not matched to a gene: 22.

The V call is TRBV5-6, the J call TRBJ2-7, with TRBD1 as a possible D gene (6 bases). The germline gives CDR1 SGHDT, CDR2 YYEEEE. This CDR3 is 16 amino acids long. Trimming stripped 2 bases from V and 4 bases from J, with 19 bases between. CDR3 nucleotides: TGTGCCAGCAGCTTTGCAACAGGGCTTCTTTCGTACGAGCAGTACTTC. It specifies CASSFATGLLSYEQYF.

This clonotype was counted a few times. The CDR3 is CASSLFGFGFEQFF. The CDR3 region has the DNA TGTGCCAGCAGTTTATTTGGTTTTGGTTTTGAGCAGTTCTTC. The chain combines TRBV28 with TRBJ2-1; D remains ambiguous. The germline V gene encodes CDR1 MDHEN and CDR2 SYDVKM. This CDR3 is built from 14 residues. V lost 1 base and J lost 9, with 13 bases in between.

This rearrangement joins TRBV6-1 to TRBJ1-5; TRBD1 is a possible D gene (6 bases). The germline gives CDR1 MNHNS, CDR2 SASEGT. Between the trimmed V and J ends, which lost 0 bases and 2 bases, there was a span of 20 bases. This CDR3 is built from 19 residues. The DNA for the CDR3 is TGTGCCAGCAGTGAAGCGGCGAGGGGGGTGTTTTATGGCAATCAGCCCCAGCATTTT. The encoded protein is CASSEAARGVFYGNQPQHF.

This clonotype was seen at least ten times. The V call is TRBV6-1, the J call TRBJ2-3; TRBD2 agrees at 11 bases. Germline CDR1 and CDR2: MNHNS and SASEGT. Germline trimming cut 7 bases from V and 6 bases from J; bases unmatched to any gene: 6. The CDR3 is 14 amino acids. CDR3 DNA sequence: TGTGCCAGCACCTATAGCGGGGGGGCCGATACGCAGTATTTT. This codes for CASTYSGGADTQYF.

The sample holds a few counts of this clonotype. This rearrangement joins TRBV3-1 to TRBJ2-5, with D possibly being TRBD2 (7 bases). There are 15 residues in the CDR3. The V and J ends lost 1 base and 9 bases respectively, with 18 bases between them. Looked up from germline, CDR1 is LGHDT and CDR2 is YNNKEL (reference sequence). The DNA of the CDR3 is TGTGCCAGCAGCCAAGGCCAGGGGATACGGGAGGCCCAGTACTTC. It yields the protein CASSQGQGIREAQYF.

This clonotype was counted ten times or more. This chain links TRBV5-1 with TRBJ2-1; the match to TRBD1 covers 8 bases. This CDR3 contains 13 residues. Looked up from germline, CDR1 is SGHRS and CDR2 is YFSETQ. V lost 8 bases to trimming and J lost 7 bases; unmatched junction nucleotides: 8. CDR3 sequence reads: CASDRGTGNEQFF. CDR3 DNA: TGCGCCAGTGACAGGGGAACCGGGAATGAGCAGTTCTTC.

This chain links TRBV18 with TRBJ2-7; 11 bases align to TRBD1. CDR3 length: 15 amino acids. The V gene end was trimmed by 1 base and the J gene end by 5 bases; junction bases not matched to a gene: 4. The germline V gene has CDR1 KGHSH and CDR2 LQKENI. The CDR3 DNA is TGTGCCAGCTCACCACTGGGACAGGGGGGTAACGAGCAGTACTTC. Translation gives CASSPLGQGGNEQYF.

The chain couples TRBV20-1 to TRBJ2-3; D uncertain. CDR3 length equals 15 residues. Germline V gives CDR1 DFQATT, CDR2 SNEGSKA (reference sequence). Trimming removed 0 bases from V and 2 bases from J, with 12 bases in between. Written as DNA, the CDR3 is TGCAGTGCTAGAGATGGTCGGAGCTTCACAGATACGCAGTATTTT. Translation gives CSARDGRSFTDTQYF.